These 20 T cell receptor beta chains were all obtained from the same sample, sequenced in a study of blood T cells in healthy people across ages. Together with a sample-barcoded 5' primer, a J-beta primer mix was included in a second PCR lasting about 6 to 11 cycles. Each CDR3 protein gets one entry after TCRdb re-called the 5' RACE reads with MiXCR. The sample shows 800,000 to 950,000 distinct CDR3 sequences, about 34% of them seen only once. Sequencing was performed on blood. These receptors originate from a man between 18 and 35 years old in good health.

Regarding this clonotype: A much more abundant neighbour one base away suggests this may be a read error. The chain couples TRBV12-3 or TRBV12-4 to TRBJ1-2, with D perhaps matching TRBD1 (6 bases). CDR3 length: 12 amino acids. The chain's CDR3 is CASSGTNYGCTF. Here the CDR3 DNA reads TGTGCCAGCAGCGGGACAAACTATGGCTGCACCTTC.

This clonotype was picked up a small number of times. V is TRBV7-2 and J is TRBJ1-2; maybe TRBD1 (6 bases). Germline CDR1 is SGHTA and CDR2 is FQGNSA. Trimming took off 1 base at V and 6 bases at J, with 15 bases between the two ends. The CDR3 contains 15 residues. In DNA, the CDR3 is TGTGCCAGCAGCTTAGGGGGGGGGCTTGCGGATGGCTACACCTTC. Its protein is CASSLGGGLADGYTF.

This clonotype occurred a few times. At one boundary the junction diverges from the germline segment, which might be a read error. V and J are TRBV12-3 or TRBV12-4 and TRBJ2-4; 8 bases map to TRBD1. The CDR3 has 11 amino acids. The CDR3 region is CASSLSTGVNF. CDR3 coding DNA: TGTGCCAGCAGTTTGTCGACAGGGGTAAACTTC.

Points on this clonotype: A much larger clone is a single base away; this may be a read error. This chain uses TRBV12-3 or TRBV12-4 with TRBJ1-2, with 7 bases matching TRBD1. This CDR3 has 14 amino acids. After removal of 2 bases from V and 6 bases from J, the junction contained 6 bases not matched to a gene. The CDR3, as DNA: TGTGCCAGCAGTTTACGACAGGGATCCCATGGCTACACCTTC. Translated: CASSLRQGSHGYTF.

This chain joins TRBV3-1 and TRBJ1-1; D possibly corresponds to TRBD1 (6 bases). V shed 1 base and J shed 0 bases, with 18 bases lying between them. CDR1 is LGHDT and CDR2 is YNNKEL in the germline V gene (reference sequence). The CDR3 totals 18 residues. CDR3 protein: CASSQGMMGADMNTEAFF. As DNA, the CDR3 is TGTGCCAGCAGCCAAGGAATGATGGGGGCAGACATGAACACTGAAGCTTTCTTT.

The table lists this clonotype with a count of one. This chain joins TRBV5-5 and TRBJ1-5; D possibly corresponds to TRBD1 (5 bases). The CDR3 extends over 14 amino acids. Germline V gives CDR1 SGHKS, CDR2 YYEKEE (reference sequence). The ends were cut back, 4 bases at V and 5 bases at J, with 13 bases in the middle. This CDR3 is CASSVGGGDQPQHF. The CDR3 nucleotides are TGTGCCAGCAGCGTGGGGGGGGGAGATCAGCCCCAGCATTTT. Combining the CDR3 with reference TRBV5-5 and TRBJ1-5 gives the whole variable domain DAGVTQSPTHLIKTRGQQVTLRCSPISGHKSVSWYQQVLGQGPQFIFQYYEKEERGRGNFPDRFSARQFPNYSSELNVNALLLGDSALYLCASSVGGGDQPQHFGDGTRLSIL.

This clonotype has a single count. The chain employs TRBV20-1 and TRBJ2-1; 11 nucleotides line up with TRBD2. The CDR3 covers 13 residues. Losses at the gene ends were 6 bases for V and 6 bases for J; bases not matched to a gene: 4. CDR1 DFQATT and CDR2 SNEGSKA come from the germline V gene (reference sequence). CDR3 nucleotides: TGCAGTGCGGTAGCGGGGGGGCTCAATGAGCAGTTCTTC. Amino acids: CSAVAGGLNEQFF.

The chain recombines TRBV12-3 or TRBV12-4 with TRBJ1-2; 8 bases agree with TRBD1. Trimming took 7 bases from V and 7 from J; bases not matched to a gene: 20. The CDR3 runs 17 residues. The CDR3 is CASIITGTGPSRGGYTF. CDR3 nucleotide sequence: TGTGCCAGCATCATAACCGGGACAGGTCCTTCTCGGGGTGGCTACACCTTC.

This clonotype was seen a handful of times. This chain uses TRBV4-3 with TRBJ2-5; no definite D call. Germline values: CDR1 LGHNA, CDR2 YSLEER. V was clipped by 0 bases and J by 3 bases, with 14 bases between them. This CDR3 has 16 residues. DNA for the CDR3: TGCGCCAGCAGCCAAGAGATCGCGGAACACAAAGAGACCCAGTACTTC. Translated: CASSQEIAEHKETQYF.

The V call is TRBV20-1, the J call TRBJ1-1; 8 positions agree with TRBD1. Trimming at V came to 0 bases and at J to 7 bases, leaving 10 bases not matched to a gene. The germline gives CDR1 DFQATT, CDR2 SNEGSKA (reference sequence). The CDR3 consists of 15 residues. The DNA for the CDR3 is TGCAGTGCTAGAGACCAGGACAGGGCCCAGATTGAAGCTTTCTTT. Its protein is CSARDQDRAQIEAFF.

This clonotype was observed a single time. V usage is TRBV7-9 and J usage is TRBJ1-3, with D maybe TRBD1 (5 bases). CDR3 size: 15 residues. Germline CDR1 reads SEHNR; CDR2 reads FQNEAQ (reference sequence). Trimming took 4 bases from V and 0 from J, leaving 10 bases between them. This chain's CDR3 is CASSSGALSGNTIYF. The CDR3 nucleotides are TGTGCCAGCAGCTCCGGGGCCCTCTCTGGAAACACCATATATTTT.

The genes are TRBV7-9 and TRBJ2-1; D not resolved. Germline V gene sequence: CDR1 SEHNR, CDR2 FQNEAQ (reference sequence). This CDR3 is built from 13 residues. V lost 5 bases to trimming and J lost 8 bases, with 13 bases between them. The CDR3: CASSPSALDEQFF. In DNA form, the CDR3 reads TGTGCCAGCAGCCCATCCGCCCTCGATGAGCAGTTCTTC.

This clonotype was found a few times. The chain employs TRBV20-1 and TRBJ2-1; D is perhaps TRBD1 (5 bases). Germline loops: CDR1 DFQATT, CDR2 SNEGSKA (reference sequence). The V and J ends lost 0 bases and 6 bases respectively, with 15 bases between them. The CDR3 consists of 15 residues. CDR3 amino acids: CSARDPTPGSNEQFF. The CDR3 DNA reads TGCAGTGCTAGAGATCCCACCCCAGGGTCCAATGAGCAGTTCTTC.

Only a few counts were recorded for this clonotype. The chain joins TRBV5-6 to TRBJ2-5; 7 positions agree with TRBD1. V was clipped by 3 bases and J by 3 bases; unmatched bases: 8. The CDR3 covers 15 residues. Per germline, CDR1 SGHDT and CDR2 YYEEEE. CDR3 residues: CASSWYAGTEETQYF. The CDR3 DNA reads TGTGCCAGCAGCTGGTACGCCGGGACAGAAGAGACCCAGTACTTC.

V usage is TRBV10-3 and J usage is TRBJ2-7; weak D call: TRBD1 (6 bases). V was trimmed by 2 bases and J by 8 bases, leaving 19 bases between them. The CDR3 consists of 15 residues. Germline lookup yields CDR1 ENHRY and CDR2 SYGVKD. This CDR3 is CAISEGNRAYNKQYF. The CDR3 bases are TGTGCCATCAGTGAGGGCAACAGGGCCTACAATAAGCAGTACTTC.

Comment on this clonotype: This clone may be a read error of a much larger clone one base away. The CDR3: CASSGGPAGTDTQYF. The DNA for the CDR3 is TGTGCCAGCAGCGGAGGGCCGGCAGGGACAGATACGCAGTATTTT. The chain couples TRBV9 to TRBJ2-3; D tentatively reads TRBD1 or TRBD2 (5 bases each). CDR1 and CDR2 from the germline V gene are SGDLS and YYNGEE. The CDR3 runs 15 residues. With 3 bases removed from V and 3 bases from J, the gap between germline ends came to 14 bases. Full variable domain (rest looked up from reference TRBV9 and TRBJ2-3): DSGVTQTPKHLITATGQRVTLRCSPRSGDLSVYWYQQSLDQGLQFLIQYYNGEERAKGNILERFSAQQFPDLHSELNLSSLELGDSALYFCASSGGPAGTDTQYFGPGTRLTVL.

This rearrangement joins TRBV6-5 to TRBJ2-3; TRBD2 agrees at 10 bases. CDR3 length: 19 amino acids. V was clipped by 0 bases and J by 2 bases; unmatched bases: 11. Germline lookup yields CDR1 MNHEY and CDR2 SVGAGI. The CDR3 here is CASSYSSRGAGGLTDTQYF. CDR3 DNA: TGTGCCAGCAGTTACTCGTCTCGAGGAGCGGGGGGGCTCACAGATACGCAGTATTTT.

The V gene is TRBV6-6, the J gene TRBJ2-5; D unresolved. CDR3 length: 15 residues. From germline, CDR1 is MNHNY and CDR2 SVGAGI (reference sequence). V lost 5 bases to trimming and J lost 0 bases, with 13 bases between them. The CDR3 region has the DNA TGTGCCAGCAGTGTCTTAAGGGCAGACCAAGAGACCCAGTACTTC. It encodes CASSVLRADQETQYF.

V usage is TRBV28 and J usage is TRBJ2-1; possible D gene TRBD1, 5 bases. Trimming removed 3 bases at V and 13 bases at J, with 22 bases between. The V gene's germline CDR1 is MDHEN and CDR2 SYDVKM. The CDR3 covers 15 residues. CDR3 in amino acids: CASSFGYRLEETQFF. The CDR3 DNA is TGTGCCAGCAGTTTCGGGTACAGGCTTGAAGAGACCCAGTTCTTC.

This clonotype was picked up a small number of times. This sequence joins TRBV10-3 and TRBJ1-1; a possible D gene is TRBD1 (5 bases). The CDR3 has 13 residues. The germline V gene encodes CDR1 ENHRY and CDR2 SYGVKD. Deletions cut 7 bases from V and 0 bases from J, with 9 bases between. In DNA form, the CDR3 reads TGTGCCATCATGGGACGGATGAACACTGAAGCTTTCTTT. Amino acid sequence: CAIMGRMNTEAFF.